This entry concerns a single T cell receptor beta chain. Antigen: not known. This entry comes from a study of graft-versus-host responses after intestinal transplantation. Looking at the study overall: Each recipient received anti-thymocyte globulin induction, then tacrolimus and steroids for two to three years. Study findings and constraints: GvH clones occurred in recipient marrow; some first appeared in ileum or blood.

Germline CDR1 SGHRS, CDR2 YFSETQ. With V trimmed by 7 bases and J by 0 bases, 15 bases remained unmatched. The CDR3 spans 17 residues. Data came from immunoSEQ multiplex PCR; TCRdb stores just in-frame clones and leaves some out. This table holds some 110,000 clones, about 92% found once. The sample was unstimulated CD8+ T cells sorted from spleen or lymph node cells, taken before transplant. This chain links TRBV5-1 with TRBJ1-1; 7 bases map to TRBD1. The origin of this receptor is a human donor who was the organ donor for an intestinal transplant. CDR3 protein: CASGASPGGFLNTEAFF. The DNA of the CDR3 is TGCGCCAGCGGTGCTTCCCCAGGGGGTTTTCTGAACACTGAAGCTTTCTTT.